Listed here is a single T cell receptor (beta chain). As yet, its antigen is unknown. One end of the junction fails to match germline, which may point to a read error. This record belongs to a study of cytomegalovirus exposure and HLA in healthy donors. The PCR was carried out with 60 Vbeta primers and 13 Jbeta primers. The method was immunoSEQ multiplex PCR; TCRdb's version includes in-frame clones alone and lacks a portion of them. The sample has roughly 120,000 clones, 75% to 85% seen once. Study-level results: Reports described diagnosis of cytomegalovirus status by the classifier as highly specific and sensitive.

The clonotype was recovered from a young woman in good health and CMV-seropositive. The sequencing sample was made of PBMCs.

The CDR3 here is CATSREAGVSDEQYF. The CDR3 bases are TGTGCCACCAGCAGAGAAGCGGGAGTCTCCGACGAGCAGTACTTC. The chain carries TRBV15 and TRBJ2-7, with 8 bases fitting TRBD2. The CDR3 sequence is 15 residues long. Per the germline V gene, CDR1 is LNHNV and CDR2 is YYDKDF (reference sequence). The full variable domain, with the rest looked up from reference TRBV15 and TRBJ2-7, is DAMVIQNPRYQVTQFGKPVTLSCSQTLNHNVMYWYQQKSSQAPKLLFHYYDKDFNNEADTPDNFQSRRPNTSFCFLDIRSPGLGDTAMYLCATSREAGVSDEQYFGPGTRLTVT.